This TCR beta chain came from a study of blood T cell repertoires in COVID-19 (dated by TCRdb to 2018 to 2020). Background for the entire study: Samples from collaborators originated in the United States, Italy and Spain and spanned both the acute and convalescent phases of COVID-19. The prospective study material was composed of cDNA or gDNA derived from T cells, B-cell-depleted T cells, or PBMCs. Subjects who had been exposed to COVID-19, were actively infected with it, or had recovered from it provided the deeply sampled blood TCRbeta repertoires that made up the dataset. The repertoires were released in a freely available public database meant as a resource for research on the immune response to SARS-CoV-2. The samples were drawn from the first 160 participants of the ongoing ImmuneRACE study and from under 1,500 subjects provided by 6 global collaborators. A de-identified subject ID, COVID-19 status, age in years and sex were almost always included in the sample metadata. Where available, HLA class I and class II types were taken from metadata supplied by the sample provider and were not determined by assay-based typing. Here is what the overall study found, with its caveats: The amount of clinical and demographic metadata varied by source and participant and was provided uncurated.

On this clone itself: What this receptor recognizes is not known. No base quality values were provided; no much bigger clone lies one nucleotide off.

The immunoSEQ Assay, a bias-controlled multiplex PCR, was used to amplify TCRbeta CDR3 regions from genomic DNA. The paper's processing steps were these. Within the assay, amplification of reference gene primers was used to estimate how many nucleated cells each sample contained. To quantify the absolute abundance of each unique TCRbeta CDR3 rearrangement, sequence reads were collapsed and filtered. For each sample, productive Simpson clonality was calculated by taking the square root of Simpson's diversity index across productive rearrangements. Held by TCRdb, this immuneACCESS table contains in-frame sequences only and omits some clones. Under half of the omission traces to an unresolved V gene where checked; the cause of the rest is unknown. V and J calls and clone size are copied from that table; D and trimming were computed from the DNA. The sample table records more than 85,000 clones; 80% to 90% of these occur just once. The leading ten clones occupy approximately 2% of the sample.

From cysteine to phenylalanine, the CDR3 is 13 amino acids long. Just the 39-base CDR3 DNA is kept, in frame starting at base 1. Looking up the germline V gene yields CDR1 MNHEY and CDR2 SVGAGI. Relative to germline, V is 6 bases shorter and J is 5 bases shorter, with 14 bases between their ends. One collaborating source in Seattle enrolled patients during active infection and followed them longitudinally through the course of disease. Each collaborating institution followed its own protocols to collect whole blood in K2EDTA tubes. For TCRbeta analysis, collaborators shipped samples in one of three forms: frozen whole blood, isolated PBMCs, or DNA extracted from either of those sample types.

The source is a man aged 50 to 60 with COVID-19, enrolled during active disease. The V and J genes are TRBV6-5 and TRBJ2-7; TRBD1 could be the D gene, as 5 bases match. Material for sequencing was peripheral blood. The CDR3 protein sequence reads: CASRRSEGDEQYF. Here is the DNA: TGTGCCAGCAGAAGGTCTGAAGGGGACGAGCAGTACTTC.